What follows are 28 T cell receptor beta chains derived from one specimen sequenced in a study of cytotoxic CD8 clonotypes in ibrutinib-treated CLL. Sequencing used immunoSEQ multiplex PCR; TCRdb keeps in-frame clones, though not all of them. Found here are 60,000 to 65,000 clones, around three fifths of them singletons; the top ten hold over 12%. The input for sequencing was PBMCs, taken after 12 months of ibrutinib treatment. Receptors originate from a human donor with chronic lymphocytic leukemia.

V usage is TRBV20-1 and J usage is TRBJ1-1, with unresolved D. The V end lost 1 base, the J end lost 11 bases, and 11 bases lay between the germline ends. CDR1 and CDR2 (germline): DFQATT, SNEGSKA (reference sequence). This CDR3 contains 11 residues. The DNA of the CDR3 is TGCAGTGCTAGAGTCCGAGGCTGGGCTTTCTTT. Its protein is CSARVRGWAFF.

The genes are TRBV25-1 and TRBJ2-5, with unresolved D. Trimming stripped 1 base from V and 1 base from J, with 7 bases between. The CDR3 covers 14 residues. The germline CDR1 and CDR2 sequences are MGHDK and SYGVNS. This CDR3 reads CASSELASQETQYF. CDR3 sequence (DNA): TGTGCCAGCAGTGAATTGGCTTCCCAAGAGACCCAGTACTTC.

This clone was detected many times. The genes are TRBV2 and TRBJ1-2; tentatively, D is TRBD1 (6 bases). CDR1 and CDR2 (germline): SNHLY, FYNNEI. V lost 7 bases, J lost 7 bases, and 13 bases lay in between. The CDR3 extends over 12 amino acids. CDR3: CASNKQGLGYTF. As DNA, the CDR3 is TGTGCCAGCAATAAACAGGGTCTTGGCTACACCTTC.

This chain uses TRBV9 with TRBJ2-7; 8 bases align to TRBD2. The V and J ends lost 5 bases and 3 bases, in that order; junction bases with no gene match: 10. This CDR3 region has 15 residues. In germline, CDR1 is SGDLS, CDR2 YYNGEE. The CDR3 reads CASRPLREACYEQYF. The CDR3 DNA follows: TGTGCCAGCAGACCCTTGCGGGAGGCGTGCTACGAGCAGTACTTC.

The CDR3 region has the DNA TGCAGCGTTGCAACCGACAGTTATGAGGGCTACACCTTC. Its translation is CSVATDSYEGYTF. The genes are TRBV29-1 and TRBJ1-2; tentatively, D is TRBD1 (5 bases). The CDR3 totals 13 residues. The germline V gene has CDR1 SQVTM and CDR2 ANQGSEA. Trimming cost V 4 bases and J 8 bases, with 17 bases left between them.

This clone was counted between two and nine times. This rearrangement joins TRBV15 to TRBJ1-3; 10 positions agree with TRBD1. J gave up 6 bases and V 4 bases, and 6 bases lay outside the gene matches. In germline, CDR1 is LNHNV, CDR2 YYDKDF (reference sequence). The CDR3 sequence is 15 residues long. CDR3 in DNA: TGTGCCACCAGCATCCCGGGACAGGGGTCAAACACCATATATTTT. Translating it yields CATSIPGQGSNTIYF.

This clone has just a few counts. The V gene is TRBV4-2, the J gene TRBJ1-4; D unclear. Per germline, CDR1 LGHNA and CDR2 YNFKEQ. This CDR3 has 15 amino acids. V lost 0 bases to trimming and J lost 6 bases, with 11 bases between them. CDR3 region: CASSQEGSRHEKLFF. CDR3 in DNA: TGTGCCAGCAGCCAAGAAGGGTCGAGGCATGAAAAACTGTTTTTT.

The rearrangement joins TRBV5-5 to TRBJ2-5, with D perhaps assigned TRBD1 or TRBD2 (6 bases each). Germline loops: CDR1 SGHKS, CDR2 YYEKEE (reference sequence). The CDR3 spans 15 residues. Trimming removed 0 bases at V and 3 bases at J, with 12 bases between. CDR3 DNA: TGTGCCAGCAGCTTGGTATGGGGGGCCGAAGAGACCCAGTACTTC. Translating it yields CASSLVWGAEETQYF. The whole variable domain, filled in from reference TRBV5-5 and TRBJ2-5, reads DAGVTQSPTHLIKTRGQQVTLRCSPISGHKSVSWYQQVLGQGPQFIFQYYEKEERGRGNFPDRFSARQFPNYSSELNVNALLLGDSALYLCASSLVWGAEETQYFGPGTRLLVL.

This clone appeared a single time. The gene calls are TRBV10-3 and TRBJ2-1; 10 bases line up with TRBD1. Germline-derived CDR1 and CDR2 are ENHRY and SYGVKD. The trim removed 7 bases at V and 7 bases at J, leaving 10 bases unmatched. This CDR3 comprises 15 residues. CDR3 sequence: CAIMSVTGGLNEQFF. In nucleotides, the CDR3 is TGTGCCATCATGTCCGTGACAGGGGGCTTGAATGAGCAGTTCTTC.

This sequence joins TRBV5-1 and TRBJ2-5, with 8 bases lining up with TRBD1. CDR1 and CDR2 from the germline V gene are SGHRS and YFSETQ. The CDR3 totals 14 residues. With 6 bases clipped from V and 5 bases from J, the junction kept 9 bases outside the gene matches. DNA of the CDR3: TGCGCCAGCACAATAGGACAGGGCTGGGAGACCCAGTACTTC. This codes for CASTIGQGWETQYF.

This chain uses TRBV5-6 with TRBJ1-5, with D tentatively TRBD1 (6 bases). The V and J ends lost 5 bases and 4 bases respectively, with 13 bases between them. CDR1 and CDR2 from the germline V gene are SGHDT and YYEEEE. The CDR3 has 14 amino acids. In DNA, the CDR3 is TGTGCCAGCAGAGGGGGGAAGAGGAATCAGCCCCAGCATTTT. Translation gives CASRGGKRNQPQHF.

This clone was seen a single time. This chain joins TRBV6-5 and TRBJ1-2, with D uncertain. The CDR3 is 16 residues long. Between the trimmed V and J ends, which lost 2 bases and 4 bases, there was a span of 17 bases. Germline V CDR1 and CDR2: MNHEY, SVGAGI. CDR3 nucleotide sequence: TGTGCCAGCAGTTACAGGCCCCCGGTTAAAGGCTATGGCTACACCTTC. Translated: CASSYRPPVKGYGYTF.

This chain connects TRBV25-1 to TRBJ2-5; D is perhaps TRBD1 (5 bases). The germline V and J ends were trimmed by 4 bases and 4 bases, with 10 bases remaining between them. Looked up from germline, CDR1 is MGHDK and CDR2 is SYGVNS. The CDR3 has 13 residues. The CDR3 DNA sequence: TGTGCCAGCAGTGTCAGGGTTGGAGAGACCCAGTACTTC. Its protein is CASSVRVGETQYF.

The genes are TRBV28 and TRBJ2-3; 9 nucleotides agree with TRBD2. After removal of 6 bases from V and 1 base from J, the junction contained 8 bases not matched to a gene. Germline V lookup: CDR1 MDHEN, CDR2 SYDVKM. CDR3 length: 16 amino acids. As DNA, the CDR3 is TGTGCCAGCAGCCCGGAGGTAGCGGGGGGCACAGATACGCAGTATTTT. Amino acid sequence: CASSPEVAGGTDTQYF.

In DNA form, the CDR3 reads TGTGCCAGCAGCTTTAGAGGGACAGGGCGGGACACCGGGGAGCTGTTTTTT. Translation: CASSFRGTGRDTGELFF. The gene calls are TRBV11-3 and TRBJ2-2; 9 positions match TRBD1. V gave up 3 bases and J gave up 3 bases; unmatched junction bases: 8. CDR3 length: 17 amino acids. Per germline, CDR1 SGHNT and CDR2 YENEEA.

This clone was observed a few times. The chain is built from TRBV5-1 and TRBJ2-5, with D hard to call. Trimming took off 0 bases at V and 7 bases at J, with 16 bases between the two ends. There are 15 residues in the CDR3. CDR1 and CDR2 from the germline V gene are SGHRS and YFSETQ. In DNA, the CDR3 is TGCGCCAGCAGCTTGGGAGCAGTTGCTTTCGTGACCCAGTACTTC. As protein: CASSLGAVAFVTQYF.

This sequence joins TRBV6-5 and TRBJ1-1; 9 nucleotides line up with TRBD1. CDR1 MNHEY and CDR2 SVGAGI come from the germline V gene. This CDR3 is built from 12 residues. Losses at the gene ends were 7 bases for V and 5 bases for J; bases not matched to a gene: 2. The CDR3 coding sequence is TGTGCCAGCACGACAGGGGGGACTGAAGCTTTCTTT. Amino acid sequence: CASTTGGTEAFF.

Ten or more counts support this clone. The V gene is TRBV11-2, the J gene TRBJ2-7, with a weak D call TRBD1 (6 bases). The germline V gene has CDR1 SGHAT and CDR2 FQNNGV. The CDR3 runs 16 residues. V was trimmed by 4 bases and J by 3 bases, leaving 19 bases between them. Here the CDR3 reads CASSSNNRVTIYEQYF. CDR3 DNA sequence: TGTGCCAGCAGCTCTAACAACAGGGTTACCATCTACGAGCAGTACTTC.

The J gene is TRBJ2-3, the V gene TRBV9, with D maybe TRBD2 (5 bases). The CDR3 runs to 13 residues. Trimming took 6 bases from V and 2 from J, leaving 10 bases between them. Germline CDR1 is SGDLS and CDR2 is YYNGEE. CDR3 residues: CASTRRDTDTQYF. CDR3 in DNA: TGTGCCAGCACCCGTCGGGACACAGATACGCAGTATTTT.

The chain recombines TRBV7-9 with TRBJ1-5; TRBD1 matches 7 bases. Trimming took 0 bases from V and 0 from J; bases not matched to a gene: 8. Germline CDR1 is SEHNR and CDR2 is FQNEAQ (reference sequence). The CDR3 consists of 18 residues. The CDR3: CASSLAEAGGYSNQPQHF. The CDR3 DNA is TGTGCCAGCAGCTTAGCGGAGGCAGGGGGGTATAGCAATCAGCCCCAGCATTTT.

This chain connects TRBV10-3 to TRBJ2-7; 7 bases line up with TRBD2. The germline gives CDR1 ENHRY, CDR2 SYGVKD. The CDR3 length is 15 residues. With 0 bases clipped from V and 2 bases from J, the junction kept 4 bases outside the gene matches. The CDR3 DNA sequence: TGTGCCATCAGTGAGTCGACGGCGGGAGCCTACGAGCAGTACTTC. It encodes CAISESTAGAYEQYF.

This sequence joins TRBV19 and TRBJ1-5; D ambiguous. Germline-derived CDR1 and CDR2 are LNHDA and SQIVND (reference sequence). The CDR3 consists of 14 residues. V lost 9 bases, J lost 1 base, and 13 bases lay in between. CDR3 sequence reads: CASAAGKSNQPQHF. CDR3 nucleotides: TGTGCCAGCGCCGCGGGGAAGAGCAATCAGCCCCAGCATTTT.

The chain joins TRBV2 to TRBJ2-3, with no clear D. Trimming took 4 bases from V and 2 from J, leaving 13 bases between them. The CDR3 runs to 15 residues. Germline loops: CDR1 SNHLY, CDR2 FYNNEI. The CDR3 nucleotides read TGTGCCAGCAGTGGGATTCGGCCGGCCACAGATACGCAGTATTTT. Translation: CASSGIRPATDTQYF.

This chain links TRBV7-2 with TRBJ2-4; D is unclear. CDR3 length: 13 residues. The V end was cut by 2 bases, the J end by 7 bases, with 9 bases between. Per germline, CDR1 SGHTA and CDR2 FQGNSA. In nucleotides, the CDR3 is TGTGCCAGCAGCTTAATGGCCTCTAACATTCAGTACTTC. Translation gives CASSLMASNIQYF.

The rearrangement uses TRBV27 and TRBJ2-5; 7 bases are shared with TRBD2. V lost 0 bases, J lost 5 bases, and 6 bases stayed unmatched. The CDR3 has 15 amino acids. Germline CDR1 and CDR2: MNHEY and SMNVEV (reference sequence). CDR3 DNA: TGTGCCAGCAGTTTATCGGGGCGGGGAGGGGAGACCCAGTACTTC. Encoded protein: CASSLSGRGGETQYF.

This clone appeared a few times. The chain recombines TRBV28 with TRBJ1-4; unclear D gene. The CDR3 contains 13 residues. Germline V lookup: CDR1 MDHEN, CDR2 SYDVKM. With 2 bases removed from V and 7 bases from J, the gap between germline ends came to 8 bases. CDR3 nucleotides: TGTGCCAGCAGTTTACTGGTAGCTGAAAAACTGTTTTTT. It specifies CASSLLVAEKLFF. The variable domain in full, completed from reference TRBV28 and TRBJ1-4, reads DVKVTQSSRYLVKRTGEKVFLECVQDMDHENMFWYRQDPGLGLRLIYFSYDVKMKEKGDIPEGYSVSREKKERFSLILESASTNQTSMYLCASSLLVAEKLFFGSGTQLSVL.

V usage is TRBV5-1 and J usage is TRBJ2-7; the match to TRBD1 covers 10 bases. Unmatched junction bases numbered 2, after V lost 5 bases and J lost 0 bases. The germline V gene has CDR1 SGHRS and CDR2 YFSETQ. The CDR3 runs 14 residues. Here the CDR3 reads CASRRTGGSYEQYF. CDR3 coding DNA: TGCGCCAGCAGAAGGACAGGGGGCTCCTACGAGCAGTACTTC.

This clone has only a few counts. A much larger clone lies one base from this, so it may be a read error. The chain has TRBV6-5 and TRBJ2-2; D remains unclear. The CDR3 covers 11 residues. Trimming removed 6 bases at V and 5 bases at J, with 4 bases between. The germline V gene encodes CDR1 MNHEY and CDR2 SVGAGI. The CDR3 DNA reads as TGTGCCAGCAGGGAGACCGGGGAGCTGTTTTTT. This translates into CASRETGELFF.